Shown below are 22 T cell receptor beta chains from a single sample sequenced in a study of cytomegalovirus exposure and HLA in healthy donors. PCR amplification relied on 60 Vbeta primers (plus 13 Jbeta primers). Sequencing was performed with immunoSEQ multiplex PCR; in TCRdb, only in-frame clones are kept and a portion is missing. This sample contains under 70,000 clones. Sequenced: PBMCs. The receptors come from a female donor in good health and CMV-seropositive.

The chain joins TRBV28 to TRBJ2-7, with D tentatively TRBD1 (7 bases). CDR3 length: 17 amino acids. Germline CDR1 is MDHEN and CDR2 is SYDVKM. V was cut by 1 base and J by 2 bases, with 18 bases left in between. The CDR3 DNA reads TGTGCCAGCAGTTTATCCATCCAGGGGGGAAAGGCCTACGAGCAGTACTTC. Translation gives CASSLSIQGGKAYEQYF.

The chain combines TRBV7-9 with TRBJ1-1; no reliable D call. The CDR3 length is 14 residues. The V end was cut by 3 bases, the J end by 5 bases, with 13 bases between. Germline V gives CDR1 SEHNR, CDR2 FQNEAQ (reference sequence). The CDR3 reads CASSFEGVRTEAFF. CDR3 coding DNA: TGTGCCAGCAGCTTCGAGGGTGTGCGGACTGAAGCTTTCTTT.

V is TRBV6-5 and J is TRBJ1-5; D uncertain. CDR1 and CDR2 from the germline V gene are MNHEY and SVGAGI. V lost 4 bases and J 4 bases, leaving 8 bases between the germline ends. This CDR3 spans 13 amino acids. CDR3 bases: TGTGCCAGCAGTTTGGAGGTAAATCAGCCCCAGCATTTT. This encodes CASSLEVNQPQHF.

The chain couples TRBV10-3 to TRBJ2-1; 10 bases map to TRBD2. Germline trimming cut 3 bases from V and 6 bases from J; bases unmatched to any gene: 5. CDR3 length: 15 residues. Germline CDR1 ENHRY, CDR2 SYGVKD. This chain's CDR3 is CAISDRLAGVNEQFF. CDR3 bases: TGTGCCATCAGTGATAGGCTAGCGGGGGTCAATGAGCAGTTCTTC.

This rearrangement joins TRBV10-2 to TRBJ1-2, with 7 bases lining up with TRBD1. The J segment lost 2 bases and the V segment lost 8 bases, leaving 2 bases of the junction unmatched. CDR1 and CDR2 from the germline V gene are WSHSY and SAAADI. CDR3 length equals 12 residues. CDR3 DNA sequence: TGCGCCAGCCAGGGGGTGAACTATGGCTACACCTTC. Its protein product is CASQGVNYGYTF.

The chain couples TRBV28 to TRBJ2-7; a possible D gene is TRBD2 (5 bases). Trimming removed 6 bases from V and 1 base from J, with 13 bases in between. Germline V gives CDR1 MDHEN, CDR2 SYDVKM. The CDR3 runs 14 residues. This CDR3 is CASSRFRGSYEQYF. The CDR3, as DNA: TGTGCCAGCAGCCGGTTCCGGGGTTCCTACGAGCAGTACTTC.

The chain employs TRBV6-1 and TRBJ2-1; D is possibly TRBD2 (5 bases). Between the trimmed V and J ends, which lost 4 bases and 5 bases, there was a span of 15 bases. The V gene's germline CDR1 is MNHNS and CDR2 SASEGT. The CDR3 covers 15 residues. The CDR3 bases are TGTGCCAGCAGTGGTAGCGAGGAAGGCGACAATGAGCAGTTCTTC. Its protein is CASSGSEEGDNEQFF.

This rearrangement joins TRBV27 to TRBJ1-5; 8 positions agree with TRBD1. The V and J ends lost 5 bases and 7 bases, in that order; junction bases with no gene match: 7. Germline V CDR1 and CDR2: MNHEY, SMNVEV (reference sequence). The CDR3 is 14 amino acids. This CDR3 is CASSHGQGDQPQHF. Written as DNA, the CDR3 is TGTGCCAGCAGTCACGGACAGGGTGACCAGCCCCAGCATTTT.

J is TRBJ1-2 and V is TRBV7-9; no firm D call. The germline gives CDR1 SEHNR, CDR2 FQNEAQ (reference sequence). This CDR3 region has 15 residues. The DNA for the CDR3 is TGTGCTATCCCCTTTAGCCCATCGATCAACTATGGCTACACCTTC. Amino acids: CAIPFSPSINYGYTF.

This chain connects TRBV4-2 to TRBJ1-1, with D hard to call. The CDR3 loop spans 19 amino acids. V was cut by 3 bases and J by 4 bases, with 27 bases left in between. Germline CDR1 LGHNA, CDR2 YNFKEQ. The DNA of the CDR3 is TGTGCCAGCAGCCATGCCGTGTGGGCCGACCTCACGAAGAGCACTGAAGCTTTCTTT. It yields the protein CASSHAVWADLTKSTEAFF.

J is TRBJ1-1 and V is TRBV5-1; D is undetermined. Looked up from germline, CDR1 is SGHRS and CDR2 is YFSETQ. The CDR3 consists of 14 residues. Trimming stripped 4 bases from V and 1 base from J, with 11 bases between. The chain's CDR3 is CASSGVGRNTEAFF. CDR3 coding DNA: TGCGCCAGCAGCGGGGTCGGGAGGAACACTGAAGCTTTCTTT. Using reference TRBV5-1 and TRBJ1-1 for the parts outside the CDR3, the full variable domain is KAGVTQTPRYLIKTRGQQVTLSCSPISGHRSVSWYQQTPGQGLQFLFEYFSETQRNKGNFPGRFSGRQFSNSRSEMNVSTLELGDSALYLCASSGVGRNTEAFFGQGTRLTVV.

This chain links TRBV4-3 with TRBJ2-2; tentatively, D is TRBD1 (6 bases). The V gene lost 0 bases and the J gene lost 1 base, with 12 bases spanning the gap. Germline V CDR1 and CDR2: LGHNA, YSLEER. This CDR3 has 17 residues. CDR3 coding DNA: TGCGCCAGCAGCCAAGATTTGGGGACAAAGAACACCGGGGAGCTGTTTTTT. Translated: CASSQDLGTKNTGELFF.

J is TRBJ1-1 and V is TRBV12-5; 10 nucleotides match TRBD1. The CDR3 is made up of 13 amino acids. Germline-derived CDR1 and CDR2 are LGHNT and FRNRAP. The J segment lost 5 bases and the V segment lost 4 bases, leaving 1 base of the junction unmatched. CDR3 region: CASGWGQGTEAFF. DNA for the CDR3: TGTGCTAGTGGTTGGGGACAGGGGACTGAAGCTTTCTTT. Supplemented by reference TRBV12-5 and TRBJ1-1, the full variable domain reads DARVTQTPRHKVTEMGQEVTMRCQPILGHNTVFWYRQTMMQGLELLAYFRNRAPLDDSGMPKDRFSAEMPDATLATLKIQPSEPRDSAVYFCASGWGQGTEAFFGQGTRLTVV.

V and J are TRBV18 and TRBJ1-1; tentatively, D is TRBD1 (5 bases). This CDR3 contains 15 residues. CDR1 KGHSH and CDR2 LQKENI come from the germline V gene. Trimming removed 2 bases from V and 5 bases from J, with 15 bases in between. CDR3 nucleotides: TGTGCCAGCTCACCATTTCGAGGGGAGGGTACTGAAGCTTTCTTT. Translating gives CASSPFRGEGTEAFF.

DNA of the CDR3: TGTGCCAGCAGAGTAGACACGGTTTATGGCTACACCTTC. Translated: CASRVDTVYGYTF. The chain carries TRBV6-1 and TRBJ1-2, with D unclear. V gave up 6 bases and J gave up 5 bases, with 13 bases separating them. Germline-derived CDR1 and CDR2 are MNHNS and SASEGT. The CDR3 consists of 13 residues.

This rearrangement joins TRBV5-1 to TRBJ2-5; 13 bases fit TRBD2. The CDR3 covers 15 residues. Germline values: CDR1 SGHRS, CDR2 YFSETQ. Germline trimming cut 4 bases from V and 4 bases from J; bases unmatched to any gene: 4. The DNA for the CDR3 is TGCGCCAGCAGCCCCGGACTAGCGGGAGTAGAGACCCAGTACTTC. Translated: CASSPGLAGVETQYF.

The CDR3 region is CASSLTLPTSETQYF. The CDR3 DNA reads as TGTGCCAGCAGTTTAACTCTCCCCACCTCGGAGACCCAGTACTTC. This chain links TRBV6-5 with TRBJ2-5, with D hard to call. Germline V gene sequence: CDR1 MNHEY, CDR2 SVGAGI. This CDR3 comprises 15 residues. V lost 4 bases, J lost 5 bases, and 17 bases lay in between.

This chain uses TRBV6-5 with TRBJ1-1; maybe TRBD1 (5 bases). The CDR3 sequence is 13 residues long. V was trimmed by 7 bases and J by 5 bases, leaving 14 bases between them. Germline CDR1 MNHEY, CDR2 SVGAGI. CDR3 amino acids: CASNLIGGTEAFF. CDR3 DNA sequence: TGTGCCAGCAATCTCATCGGGGGTACTGAAGCTTTCTTT.

The V gene is TRBV4-2, the J gene TRBJ2-1, with D perhaps TRBD1 (6 bases). The CDR3 runs to 15 residues. Germline loops: CDR1 LGHNA, CDR2 YNFKEQ. Trimming cost V 0 bases and J 6 bases, with 12 bases left between them. The CDR3 is CASSQDPKGGNEQFF. The CDR3 DNA reads as TGTGCCAGCAGCCAAGATCCGAAAGGGGGCAATGAGCAGTTCTTC.

V gene TRBV29-1 combines with J gene TRBJ1-3; no definite D call. Germline CDR1 SQVTM, CDR2 ANQGSEA. Trimming removed 2 bases at V and 0 bases at J, with 8 bases between. This CDR3 is built from 14 residues. The CDR3: CSVEQASSGNTIYF. The CDR3 bases are TGCAGCGTTGAACAGGCGAGCTCTGGAAACACCATATATTTT.

In the case of this clone: This specimen includes other DNA sequences encoding the same CDR3. The gene calls are TRBV30 and TRBJ2-6; 10 bases map to TRBD1. Germline-derived CDR1 and CDR2 are GTSNPN and SVGIG (reference sequence). The V and J ends lost 4 bases and 0 bases, in that order; junction bases with no gene match: 6. CDR3 length: 17 residues. The CDR3 here is CAWIRQGAVSGANVLTF. The DNA for the CDR3 is TGTGCCTGGATCCGACAGGGGGCCGTCTCTGGGGCCAACGTCCTGACTTTC.

V and J are TRBV29-1 and TRBJ2-7; TRBD2 is a possible D gene (5 bases). The CDR3 length is 11 residues. With 6 bases removed from V and 5 bases from J, the gap between germline ends came to 11 bases. Germline V gives CDR1 SQVTM, CDR2 ANQGSEA. CDR3: CSVGGNDEQYF. CDR3 nucleotide sequence: TGCAGCGTCGGAGGAAACGACGAGCAGTACTTC.